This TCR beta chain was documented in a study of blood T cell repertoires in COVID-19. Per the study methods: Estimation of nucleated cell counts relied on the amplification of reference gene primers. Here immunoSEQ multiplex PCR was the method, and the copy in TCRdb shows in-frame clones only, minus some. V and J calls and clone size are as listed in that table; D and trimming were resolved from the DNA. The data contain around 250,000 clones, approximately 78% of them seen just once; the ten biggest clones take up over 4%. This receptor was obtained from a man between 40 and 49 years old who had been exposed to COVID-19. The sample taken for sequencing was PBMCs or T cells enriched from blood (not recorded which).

The CDR3 region is CAWSGGGRGRTQYF. The CDR3 region has the DNA TGTGCCTGGAGTGGTGGCGGGAGGGGCCGGACCCAGTACTTC. The chain links TRBV30 to TRBJ2-5; TRBD2 aligns across 9 bases. Germline CDR1 reads GTSNPN; CDR2 reads SVGIG (reference sequence). The CDR3 consists of 14 residues. V shed 1 base, J shed 7 bases, and the junction held 7 bases outside the gene matches.